One sample yielded the 15 T cell receptor beta chains listed below, sequenced in a study of T cells after yellow fever vaccination. MiXCR, run by TCRdb on the 5' RACE reads, gives a single entry per CDR3 protein. The top ten clones hold more than 13% of a sample with some 600,000 distinct CDR3 sequences, roughly an eighth of them seen once. This specimen was PBMCs, taken on the day of the yellow fever booster vaccination. These receptor sequences come from a man aged 25-45 years who received the YFV17D yellow fever vaccine.

The table lists this clonotype with a few counts. This chain uses TRBV3-1 with TRBJ2-2; D call uncertain. V lost 1 base and J 4 bases, leaving 4 bases between the germline ends. CDR1 is LGHDT, CDR2 YNNKEL, per germline (reference sequence). The CDR3 totals 13 residues. In DNA, the CDR3 is TGTGCCAGCAGCCAAGTTCCCACCGGGGAGCTGTTTTTT. Translated, it gives CASSQVPTGELFF.

The chain has TRBV7-2 and TRBJ2-1, with D possibly called TRBD1 or TRBD2 (5 bases each). From germline, CDR1 is SGHTA and CDR2 FQGNSA. V was trimmed by 0 bases and J by 2 bases, leaving 8 bases between them. The CDR3 is made up of 15 amino acids. DNA for the CDR3: TGTGCCAGCAGCTTAGCGGGGGACCCCTACAATGAGCAGTTCTTC. Protein sequence: CASSLAGDPYNEQFF.

V is TRBV6-2 or TRBV6-3 and J is TRBJ2-3; 9 bases match TRBD2. The CDR3 contains 17 residues. The V and J ends lost 2 bases and 2 bases, in that order; junction bases with no gene match: 8. Germline CDR1 MNHEY, CDR2 SVGEGT. The DNA of the CDR3 is TGTGCCAGCAGTTACGACACCTCTAGCGGGAACACAGATACGCAGTATTTT. This sequence encodes CASSYDTSSGNTDTQYF.

This clonotype came up a few times. The chain employs TRBV5-1 and TRBJ1-2; 9 nucleotides agree with TRBD1. The CDR3 totals 14 residues. V trimming: 4 bases; J trimming: 7 bases; junction bases outside the gene matches: 8. The germline CDR1 and CDR2 sequences are SGHRS and YFSETQ. The CDR3 is CASSLGDRASGYTF. The CDR3 DNA follows: TGCGCCAGCAGCCTAGGGGACAGGGCTAGTGGCTACACCTTC.

V usage is TRBV12-3 or TRBV12-4 and J usage is TRBJ2-7; 9 positions match TRBD2. CDR3 size: 16 residues. The trim removed 8 bases at V and 0 bases at J, leaving 11 bases unmatched. The CDR3 bases are TGTGCCAGCGCTTGGGGCGGGGGGGTGAGCTCCTACGAGCAGTACTTC. Its protein is CASAWGGGVSSYEQYF.

There are a few counts of this clonotype. The V gene is TRBV7-9, the J gene TRBJ2-7; tentative D call: TRBD2 (6 bases). Trimming removed 1 base at V and 6 bases at J, with 13 bases between. Germline CDR1 reads SEHNR; CDR2 reads FQNEAQ (reference sequence). This CDR3 comprises 14 residues. The CDR3 protein is CASSLGEGAGEQYF. For the CDR3, the DNA is TGTGCCAGCAGCTTAGGAGAGGGAGCGGGCGAGCAGTACTTC.

This clonotype was observed a few times. The V gene is TRBV10-1, the J gene TRBJ2-3; tentative D call: TRBD1 (6 bases). Germline V gene sequence: CDR1 WNHNN, CDR2 SYGVQD (reference sequence). Trimming took 4 bases from V and 2 from J, leaving 10 bases between them. This CDR3 has 14 amino acids. The CDR3 sequence: CASSADSPTDTQYF. CDR3 nucleotides: TGCGCCAGCAGTGCGGACAGTCCCACAGATACGCAGTATTTT.

The chain has TRBV18 and TRBJ2-2; D gene unclear. From germline, CDR1 is KGHSH and CDR2 LQKENI. V dropped 1 base and J dropped 0 bases, with 6 bases sitting between them. CDR3 length: 15 amino acids. The DNA of the CDR3 is TGTGCCAGCTCACCACAGGTACCGAACACCGGGGAGCTGTTTTTT. Its protein product is CASSPQVPNTGELFF.

V usage is TRBV12-3 or TRBV12-4 and J usage is TRBJ1-5, with D possibly matching TRBD1 (5 bases). V gave up 6 bases and J gave up 6 bases, with 12 bases separating them. The CDR3 is made up of 13 amino acids. The chain's CDR3 is CASSNPGGQPQHF. The CDR3, as DNA: TGTGCCAGCAGCAATCCGGGGGGTCAGCCCCAGCATTTT.

The chain joins TRBV19 to TRBJ2-5, with D possibly TRBD1 on 5 matching bases. Germline-derived CDR1 and CDR2 are LNHDA and SQIVND (reference sequence). This CDR3 contains 12 residues. The V gene lost 6 bases and the J gene lost 5 bases, with 10 bases spanning the gap. DNA of the CDR3: TGTGCCAGTAGGGGCAGGGTGGAGACCCAGTACTTC. Its protein is CASRGRVETQYF.

This clonotype appeared a few times. J is TRBJ2-7 and V is TRBV2; D might be TRBD1 (5 bases). Trimming cost V 6 bases and J 3 bases, with 12 bases left between them. The CDR3 contains 13 residues. Germline loops: CDR1 SNHLY, CDR2 FYNNEI. The DNA for the CDR3 is TGTGCCAGCAGATCCGGGCAGGGCTACGAGCAGTACTTC. Its protein is CASRSGQGYEQYF.

The chain combines TRBV29-1 with TRBJ2-1; 8 bases align to TRBD2. The germline V gene has CDR1 SQVTM and CDR2 ANQGSEA. The CDR3 is 18 residues long. Unmatched junction bases numbered 16, after V lost 0 bases and J lost 6 bases. CDR3 bases: TGCAGCGTTGAAGACTTCCGGGGGCTAGCGGGTACTACCAATGAGCAGTTCTTC. It translates to CSVEDFRGLAGTTNEQFF.

This clonotype appeared a few times. This rearrangement joins TRBV20-1 to TRBJ2-1, with D perhaps being TRBD1 or TRBD2 (5 bases each). Trimming took 2 bases from V and 8 from J, leaving 19 bases between them. CDR1 DFQATT and CDR2 SNEGSKA come from the germline V gene (reference sequence). CDR3 length equals 15 residues. CDR3 amino acids: CSARIHGAARDEQFF. The CDR3 DNA reads TGCAGTGCTAGAATCCACGGGGCAGCGCGAGATGAGCAGTTCTTC.

The chain carries TRBV7-8 and TRBJ2-7; 12 bases are a match to TRBD2. V lost 1 base to trimming and J lost 3 bases; unmatched junction nucleotides: 10. Germline CDR1 reads SGHVS; CDR2 reads FQNEAQ. The CDR3 contains 18 residues. The CDR3 protein is CASSLVVSASGRVYEQYF. CDR3 bases: TGTGCCAGCAGCTTAGTGGTTTCGGCTAGCGGGAGGGTCTACGAGCAGTACTTC.

This clonotype was counted a few times. The chain uses TRBV4-2 and TRBJ2-3, with D perhaps TRBD2 (6 bases). Trimming took 0 bases from V and 2 from J, leaving 9 bases between them. CDR1 and CDR2 (germline): LGHNA, YNFKEQ. The CDR3 has 15 residues. As DNA, the CDR3 is TGTGCCAGCAGCCAAGAATTACTAGCCACAGATACGCAGTATTTT. It is translated as CASSQELLATDTQYF.